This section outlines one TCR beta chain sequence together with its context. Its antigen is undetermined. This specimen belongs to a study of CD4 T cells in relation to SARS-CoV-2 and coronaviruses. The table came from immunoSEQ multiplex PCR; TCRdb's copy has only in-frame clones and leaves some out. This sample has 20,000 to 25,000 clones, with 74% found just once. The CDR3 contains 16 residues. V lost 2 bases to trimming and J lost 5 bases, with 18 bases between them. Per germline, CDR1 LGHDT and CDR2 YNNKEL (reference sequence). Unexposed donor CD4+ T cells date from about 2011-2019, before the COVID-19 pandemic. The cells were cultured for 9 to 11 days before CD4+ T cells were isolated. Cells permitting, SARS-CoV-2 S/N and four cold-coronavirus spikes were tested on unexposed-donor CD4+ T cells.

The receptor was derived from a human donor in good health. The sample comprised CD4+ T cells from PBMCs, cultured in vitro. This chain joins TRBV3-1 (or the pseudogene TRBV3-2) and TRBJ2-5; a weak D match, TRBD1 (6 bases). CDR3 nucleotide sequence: TGTGCCAGCAGCCAATCCGCAGGGGTTTCAGTTGAGACCCAGTACTTC. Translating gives CASSQSAGVSVETQYF.